This T cell receptor beta chain was profiled in a study of tumor-infiltrating lymphocytes in primary liver carcinoma. As for the study in general: Productive TCRbeta read yields ran from roughly 3.9 to 6.8 million per sample and were similar between tissues.

Making TCR beta cDNA involved around 500 ng total RNA and a constant-region primer. Sequencing libraries for TCR beta derived from three nested multiplex PCR rounds that used slightly modified ARM-PCR. MiXCR, run by TCRdb on the multiplex PCR reads, gives a single entry per CDR3 protein. The sample lists about 210,000 distinct CDR3 sequences, around 85% seen once, with roughly 18% in the top ten. As regards this clonotype: The antigen is not known.

Whole-study results and caveats: It was in tumors, not blood, that the top-250-clone fraction was significantly higher (p = 0.039).

Co-extracting RNA and DNA was done with roughly 17-33 mg of unsorted bulk tissue as input. Patients underwent resection of primary liver carcinoma. Each tumor was sampled at four poles and its centre. The TCR originated in a man aged 35 to 55 with primary liver carcinoma and hepatitis B virus infection. Sequenced: tumor tissue from primary liver carcinoma.

The CDR3 DNA reads as TGTGCCAGCGGGGAAACAGGGAGCGATACGCAGTATTTT. It is translated as CASGETGSDTQYF. The chain carries TRBV5-4 and TRBJ2-3; the D gene is possibly TRBD1 (6 bases). CDR1 SGHNT and CDR2 YYREEE come from the germline V gene (reference sequence). The CDR3 loop spans 13 amino acids. Between the trimmed V and J ends, which lost 7 bases and 6 bases, there was a span of 15 bases.